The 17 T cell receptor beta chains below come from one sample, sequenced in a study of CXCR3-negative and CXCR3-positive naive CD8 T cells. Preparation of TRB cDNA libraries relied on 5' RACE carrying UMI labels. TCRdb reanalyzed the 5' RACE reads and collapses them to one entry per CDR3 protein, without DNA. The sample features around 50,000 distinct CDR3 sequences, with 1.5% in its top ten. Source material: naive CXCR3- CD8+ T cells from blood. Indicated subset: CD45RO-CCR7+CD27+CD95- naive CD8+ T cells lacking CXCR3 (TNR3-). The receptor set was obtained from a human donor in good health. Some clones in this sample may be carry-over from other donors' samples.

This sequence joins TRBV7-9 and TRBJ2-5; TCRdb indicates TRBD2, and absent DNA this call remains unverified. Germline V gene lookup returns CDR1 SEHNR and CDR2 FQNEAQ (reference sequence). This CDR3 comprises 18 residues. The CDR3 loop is CASSFSTSGGHDTETQYF. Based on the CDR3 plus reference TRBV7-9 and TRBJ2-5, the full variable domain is DTGVSQNPRHKITKRGQNVTFRCDPISEHNRLYWYRQTLGQGPEFLTYFQNEAQLEKSRLLSDRFSAERPKGSFSTLEIQRTEQGDSAMYLCASSFSTSGGHDTETQYFGPGTRLLVL.

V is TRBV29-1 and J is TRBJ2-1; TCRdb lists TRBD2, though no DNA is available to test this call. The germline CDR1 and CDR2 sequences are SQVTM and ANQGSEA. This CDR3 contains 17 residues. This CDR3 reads CSVEDPSGRLTYNEQFF.

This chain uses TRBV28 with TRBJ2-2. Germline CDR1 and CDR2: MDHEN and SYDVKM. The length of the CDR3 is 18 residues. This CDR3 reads CASSEPQEPKANTGELFF.

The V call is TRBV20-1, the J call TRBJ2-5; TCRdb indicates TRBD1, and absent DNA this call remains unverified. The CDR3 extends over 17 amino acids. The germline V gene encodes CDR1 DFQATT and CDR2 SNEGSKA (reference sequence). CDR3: CSADGQGGSIDGETQYF.

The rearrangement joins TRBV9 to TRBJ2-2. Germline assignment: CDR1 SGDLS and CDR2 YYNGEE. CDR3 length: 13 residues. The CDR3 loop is CASSADNTGELFF.

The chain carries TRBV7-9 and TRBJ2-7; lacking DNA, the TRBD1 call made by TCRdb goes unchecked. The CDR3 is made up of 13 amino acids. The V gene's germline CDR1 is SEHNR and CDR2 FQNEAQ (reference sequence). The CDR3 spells CASSLLGAHEQYF.

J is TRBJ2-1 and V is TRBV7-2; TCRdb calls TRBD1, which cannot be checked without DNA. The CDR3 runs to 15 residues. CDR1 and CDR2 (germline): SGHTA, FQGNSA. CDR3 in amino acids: CASSLLYDGGSEQFF.

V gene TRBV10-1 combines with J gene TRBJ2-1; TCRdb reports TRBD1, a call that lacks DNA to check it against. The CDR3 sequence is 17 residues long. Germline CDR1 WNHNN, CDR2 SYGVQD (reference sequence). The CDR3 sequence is CASSGAYVGPYYNEQFF.

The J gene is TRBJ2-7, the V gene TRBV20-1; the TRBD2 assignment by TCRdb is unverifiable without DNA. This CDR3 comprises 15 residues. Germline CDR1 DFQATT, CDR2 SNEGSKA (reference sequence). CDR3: CSARAPEGNSYEQYF.

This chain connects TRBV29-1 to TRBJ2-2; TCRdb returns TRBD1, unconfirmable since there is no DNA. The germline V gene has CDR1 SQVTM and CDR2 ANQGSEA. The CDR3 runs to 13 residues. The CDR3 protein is CSVGKGGTGELFF.

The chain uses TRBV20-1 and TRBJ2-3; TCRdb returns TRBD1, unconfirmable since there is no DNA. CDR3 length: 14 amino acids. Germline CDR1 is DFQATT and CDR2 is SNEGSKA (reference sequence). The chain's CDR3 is CSARTGGEADTQYF.

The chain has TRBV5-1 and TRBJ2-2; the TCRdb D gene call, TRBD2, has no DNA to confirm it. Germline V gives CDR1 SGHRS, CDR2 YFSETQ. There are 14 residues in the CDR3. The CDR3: CASSPGLNTGELFF. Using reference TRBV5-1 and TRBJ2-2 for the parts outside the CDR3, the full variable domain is KAGVTQTPRYLIKTRGQQVTLSCSPISGHRSVSWYQQTPGQGLQFLFEYFSETQRNKGNFPGRFSGRQFSNSRSEMNVSTLELGDSALYLCASSPGLNTGELFFGEGSRLTVL.

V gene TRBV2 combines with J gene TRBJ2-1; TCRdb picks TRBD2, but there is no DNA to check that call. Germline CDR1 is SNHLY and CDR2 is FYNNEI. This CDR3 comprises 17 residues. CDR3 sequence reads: CASRQQRETLGYNEQFF.

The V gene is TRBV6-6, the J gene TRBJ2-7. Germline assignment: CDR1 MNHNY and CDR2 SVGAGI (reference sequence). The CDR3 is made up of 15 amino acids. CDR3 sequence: CASSYSNRQAYEQYF.

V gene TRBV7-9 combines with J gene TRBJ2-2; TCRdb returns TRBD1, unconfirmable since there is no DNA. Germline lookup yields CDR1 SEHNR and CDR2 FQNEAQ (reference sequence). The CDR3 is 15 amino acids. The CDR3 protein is CASSLSAGDTGELFF.

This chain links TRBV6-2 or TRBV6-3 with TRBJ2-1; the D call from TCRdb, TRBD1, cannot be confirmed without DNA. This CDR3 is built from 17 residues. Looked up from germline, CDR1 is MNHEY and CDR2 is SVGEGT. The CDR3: CASNSPGGTGGLREQFF.

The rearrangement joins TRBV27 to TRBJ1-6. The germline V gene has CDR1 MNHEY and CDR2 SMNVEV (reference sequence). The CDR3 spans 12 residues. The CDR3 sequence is CASSIYNSPLHF.